The next 30 T cell receptor beta chains were all read from a single sample in a study of response to subunit inactivated influenza vaccine. TCRdb passed the RT-PCR reads through MiXCR, listing each CDR3 protein once. The profile shows approximately 250,000 distinct CDR3 sequences, approximately 12% of them singletons. The sequences come from non-naive T cells sorted from PBMCs, collected less than 15 days before vaccination. These TCRs come from a man aged 50-60 years who received an inactivated influenza vaccine.

This clonotype was observed many times. The chain links TRBV6-1 to TRBJ2-1; D call uncertain. The germline gives CDR1 MNHNS, CDR2 SASEGT. The V and J ends lost 6 bases and 0 bases respectively, with 15 bases between them. This CDR3 contains 16 residues. The CDR3 DNA reads as TGTGCCAGCAGACCTAATGCTTGGAGCTCCTACAATGAGCAGTTCTTC. This encodes CASRPNAWSSYNEQFF.

This clonotype was seen only a few times. The CDR3 reads CASSPLSGLSYEQYF. CDR3 in DNA: TGTGCCAGCAGCCCTCTTTCAGGCCTTTCCTACGAGCAGTACTTC. The gene calls are TRBV7-2 and TRBJ2-7; D gene unclear. Germline V gives CDR1 SGHTA, CDR2 FQGNSA. V shed 5 bases and J shed 1 base, with 15 bases lying between them. The CDR3 length is 15 residues.

This clonotype has a count of ten or more. This rearrangement joins TRBV4-2 to TRBJ2-1; 8 positions agree with TRBD2. Germline assignment: CDR1 LGHNA and CDR2 YNFKEQ. There are 15 residues in the CDR3. With V trimmed by 4 bases and J by 8 bases, 10 bases remained unmatched. The CDR3 DNA reads as TGTGCCAGCAGCCTACTTCCGGGGGGGACCGATGAGCAGTTCTTC. Residues: CASSLLPGGTDEQFF.

For this clonotype: An end of the junction does not agree with germline; a read error may underlie this. The CDR3 loop reads CSGFREVYGYAF. The CDR3 DNA follows: TGCAGCGGGTTCAGGGAGGTCTATGGCTACGCCTTC. This rearrangement joins TRBV29-1 to TRBJ1-2; D perhaps matches TRBD1 (5 bases). This CDR3 contains 12 residues. Germline CDR1 is SQVTM and CDR2 is ANQGSEA.

This clonotype was counted many times. The chain is built from TRBV20-1 and TRBJ2-7; D is perhaps TRBD1 or TRBD2 (5 bases each). Trimming shortened V by 0 bases and J by 2 bases, and 20 bases separated the two germline ends. Germline loops: CDR1 DFQATT, CDR2 SNEGSKA (reference sequence). The CDR3 covers 17 residues. CDR3: CSARDVTLGAGPYEQYF. The CDR3 nucleotides read TGCAGTGCTAGAGATGTCACGCTCGGGGCGGGCCCCTACGAGCAGTACTTC.

The rearrangement joins TRBV4-1 to TRBJ2-3; D remains unclear. With 3 bases removed from V and 3 bases from J, the gap between germline ends came to 7 bases. CDR1 MGHRA and CDR2 YSYEKL come from the germline V gene. This CDR3 contains 13 residues. CDR3 residues: CASSQMGTDTQYF. The CDR3 DNA is TGCGCCAGCAGCCAGATGGGGACAGATACGCAGTATTTT.

V is TRBV9 and J is TRBJ1-4, with D possibly TRBD1 on 5 matching bases. The CDR3 runs to 15 residues. Per the germline V gene, CDR1 is SGDLS and CDR2 is YYNGEE. V was cut by 0 bases and J by 0 bases, with 6 bases left in between. As DNA, the CDR3 is TGTGCCAGCAGCGTAGGACAGACAACTAATGAAAAACTGTTTTTT. It codes for CASSVGQTTNEKLFF. Combining the CDR3 with reference TRBV9 and TRBJ1-4 gives the whole variable domain DSGVTQTPKHLITATGQRVTLRCSPRSGDLSVYWYQQSLDQGLQFLIQYYNGEERAKGNILERFSAQQFPDLHSELNLSSLELGDSALYFCASSVGQTTNEKLFFGSGTQLSVL.

This clonotype was detected only a few times. The CDR3 loop is CSARLLSGGAVNEQFF. In DNA, the CDR3 is TGCAGTGCTAGATTACTTAGCGGGGGGGCCGTCAATGAGCAGTTCTTC. J is TRBJ2-1 and V is TRBV20-1; 11 bases fit TRBD2. J gave up 6 bases and V 2 bases, and 9 bases lay outside the gene matches. Germline CDR1 DFQATT, CDR2 SNEGSKA (reference sequence). The CDR3 consists of 16 residues.

This clonotype showed up just a few times. The chain couples TRBV4-2 to TRBJ2-5, with TRBD2 identical over 12 bases. After removal of 1 base from V and 4 bases from J, the junction contained 4 bases not matched to a gene. Looked up from germline, CDR1 is LGHNA and CDR2 is YNFKEQ. This CDR3 has 16 amino acids. Written as DNA, the CDR3 is TGTGCCAGCAGCCAAGGACCGGGACTAGCGGGAGAGACCCAGTACTTC. It codes for CASSQGPGLAGETQYF.

The chain recombines TRBV3-1 with TRBJ1-1; D is ambiguous. Trimming left V 4 bases short and J 1 base short, with 7 bases between. Germline CDR1 LGHDT, CDR2 YNNKEL (reference sequence). This CDR3 region has 13 residues. The CDR3 DNA is TGTGCCAGCAGCCCACCCTGGAACACTGAAGCTTTCTTT. This sequence encodes CASSPPWNTEAFF.

The chain couples TRBV20-1 to TRBJ2-5; 9 bases line up with TRBD2. CDR1 and CDR2 from the germline V gene are DFQATT and SNEGSKA (reference sequence). V dropped 0 bases and J dropped 2; count of bases not matched to a gene: 7. The CDR3 consists of 16 residues. The CDR3 loop reads CSAREFASGAQETQYF. The CDR3 DNA reads TGCAGTGCTAGAGAATTCGCTAGCGGGGCACAAGAGACCCAGTACTTC.

The chain employs TRBV20-1 and TRBJ2-7, with 8 nucleotides matching TRBD2. Trimming took 0 bases from V and 6 from J; bases not matched to a gene: 10. Germline loops: CDR1 DFQATT, CDR2 SNEGSKA (reference sequence). The CDR3 is 15 residues long. Here the CDR3 reads CSARDLSRGDREQYF. Here the CDR3 DNA reads TGCAGTGCTAGAGATCTCTCGCGGGGGGACCGCGAGCAGTACTTC.

This clonotype was picked up many times. V is TRBV6-1 and J is TRBJ1-1, with 11 bases matching TRBD1. The V segment lost 8 bases and the J segment 10 bases; nucleotides outside the gene matches: 9. There are 13 residues in the CDR3. CDR1 is MNHNS and CDR2 is SASEGT in the germline V gene. As DNA, the CDR3 is TGTGCCAGCCGGGGGACAGGGGGTTTCCGAGCTTTCTTT. Amino acids: CASRGTGGFRAFF.

This clonotype was recorded at least ten times. This chain connects TRBV20-1 to TRBJ2-3; D ambiguous. Trimming left V 3 bases short and J 4 bases short, with 8 bases between. CDR1 and CDR2 (germline): DFQATT, SNEGSKA (reference sequence). The CDR3 length is 12 residues. CDR3: CSASKTSDTQYF. The CDR3 region has the DNA TGCAGTGCTAGTAAGACCTCAGATACGCAGTATTTT.

This clonotype has a handful of counts. The chain couples TRBV7-2 to TRBJ2-7, with 8 bases that match TRBD2. CDR1 SGHTA and CDR2 FQGNSA come from the germline V gene. V shed 6 bases, J shed 2 bases, and the junction held 9 bases outside the gene matches. The CDR3 sequence is 15 residues long. The CDR3 DNA sequence: TGTGCCAGCAGTCGGTTAGCGGGACCCGCCTACGAGCAGTACTTC. This encodes CASSRLAGPAYEQYF.

As concerns this clonotype: Compared with germline, one end of the junction differs, possibly owing to a read error. The genes are TRBV7-2 and TRBJ1-5; D remains unclear. CDR1 and CDR2 (germline): SGHTA, FQGNSA. The CDR3 is made up of 14 amino acids. The CDR3 loop is CASSLEHSNRPQHF. The CDR3 region has the DNA TGTGCCAGCAGCTTAGAACATAGCAATCGGCCCCAGCATTTT.

This clonotype was observed a few times. The rearrangement uses TRBV20-1 and TRBJ1-5; D remains unclear. Germline V gives CDR1 DFQATT, CDR2 SNEGSKA (reference sequence). V was clipped by 5 bases and J by 4 bases, with 15 bases between them. The CDR3 consists of 14 residues. CDR3 bases: TGCAGTGCTCTAGGCCCGTATGGGAATCAGCCCCAGCATTTT. Translation: CSALGPYGNQPQHF.

The V and J genes are TRBV27 and TRBJ2-7, with 7 nucleotides matching TRBD2. This CDR3 comprises 16 residues. V was clipped by 4 bases and J by 6 bases; unmatched bases: 15. From germline, CDR1 is MNHEY and CDR2 SMNVEV (reference sequence). The CDR3 region has the DNA TGTGCCAGCAGTTGGGGGGGTTTGGCAAGGAGGGGCGAGCAGTACTTC. It encodes CASSWGGLARRGEQYF.

The chain links TRBV7-2 to TRBJ1-5; tentatively, D is TRBD1 (5 bases). Germline CDR1 is SGHTA and CDR2 is FQGNSA. Trimming took 8 bases from V and 2 from J, leaving 10 bases between them. The CDR3 has 13 residues. CDR3 protein: CASSMGGNQPQHF. CDR3 in DNA: TGTGCCAGCTCCATGGGGGGCAATCAGCCCCAGCATTTT.

The chain is built from TRBV20-1 and TRBJ1-1, with D uncertain. V lost 3 bases, J lost 7 bases, and 12 bases lay in between. Germline assignment: CDR1 DFQATT and CDR2 SNEGSKA (reference sequence). The CDR3 runs 12 residues. This CDR3 reads CSASPPSGEAFF. As DNA, the CDR3 is TGCAGTGCTAGTCCGCCCTCCGGTGAAGCTTTCTTT.

V usage is TRBV3-1 and J usage is TRBJ2-7; unclear D gene. Between the trimmed V and J ends, which lost 0 bases and 6 bases, there was a span of 9 bases. From germline, CDR1 is LGHDT and CDR2 YNNKEL (reference sequence). This CDR3 spans 13 amino acids. In DNA, the CDR3 is TGTGCCAGCAGCCAAGAAAGGCTCTCCGAGCAGTACTTC. Translation gives CASSQERLSEQYF.

The sample holds many counts of this clonotype. The chain uses TRBV29-1 and TRBJ1-2, with D perhaps TRBD1 (6 bases). The germline V gene has CDR1 SQVTM and CDR2 ANQGSEA. V was trimmed by 7 bases and J by 4 bases, leaving 16 bases between them. This CDR3 spans 13 amino acids. The CDR3: CSALAGAGYGYTF. CDR3 in DNA: TGCAGCGCCCTAGCGGGGGCGGGCTATGGCTACACCTTC. The whole variable domain, filled in from reference TRBV29-1 and TRBJ1-2, reads SAVISQKPSRDICQRGTSLTIQCQVDSQVTMMFWYRQQPGQSLTLIATANQGSEATYESGFVIDKFPISRPNLTFSTLTVSNMSPEDSSIYLCSALAGAGYGYTFGSGTRLTVV.

A few counts support this clonotype. DNA of the CDR3: TGTGCCAGCAGCTTAGGTCGGCAGCGGGGGGGCTCGTACGAGCAGTACTTC. It translates to CASSLGRQRGGSYEQYF. This chain joins TRBV11-2 and TRBJ2-7, with 10 bases lining up with TRBD2. Trimming took 1 base from V and 4 from J; bases not matched to a gene: 10. Looked up from germline, CDR1 is SGHAT and CDR2 is FQNNGV. The CDR3 is made up of 17 amino acids.

This clonotype was counted ten times or more. The gene calls are TRBV12-3 or TRBV12-4 and TRBJ2-7; 7 nucleotides line up with TRBD1. This CDR3 is built from 13 residues. The V gene end was trimmed by 5 bases and the J gene end by 6 bases; junction bases not matched to a gene: 7. The CDR3: CASSPRQGVEQYF. The CDR3 DNA is TGTGCCAGCAGTCCGAGACAGGGAGTCGAGCAGTACTTC.

This clonotype was seen more than once but under ten times. The gene calls are TRBV6-1 and TRBJ2-3, with TRBD2 matching 9 bases. With V trimmed by 6 bases and J by 2 bases, 6 bases remained unmatched. From germline, CDR1 is MNHNS and CDR2 SASEGT. The CDR3 loop spans 15 amino acids. The CDR3 here is CASSWTSDNTDTQYF. The CDR3 coding sequence is TGTGCCAGCAGCTGGACTAGCGATAACACAGATACGCAGTATTTT.

This clonotype was observed many times. The J gene is TRBJ2-7, the V gene TRBV4-2; possible D gene TRBD2, 6 bases. Trimming removed 4 bases at V and 6 bases at J, with 19 bases between. Looked up from germline, CDR1 is LGHNA and CDR2 is YNFKEQ. CDR3 length equals 15 residues. The CDR3 is CASSRLTSRPLEQYF. Written as DNA, the CDR3 is TGTGCCAGCAGCCGCCTTACTAGCCGTCCCCTCGAGCAGTACTTC.

This chain uses TRBV3-1 with TRBJ1-4, with 7 positions matching TRBD1. Germline trimming cut 1 base from V and 4 bases from J; bases unmatched to any gene: 3. The V gene's germline CDR1 is LGHDT and CDR2 YNNKEL (reference sequence). This CDR3 is 15 amino acids long. Written as DNA, the CDR3 is TGTGCCAGCAGCCAAGGGGGACAGCATAATGAAAAACTGTTTTTT. Its protein product is CASSQGGQHNEKLFF.

V is TRBV6-1 and J is TRBJ2-7; TRBD2 might be the D (7 bases). Germline-derived CDR1 and CDR2 are MNHNS and SASEGT. Trimming took 8 bases from V and 9 from J, leaving 23 bases between them. The CDR3 is 14 amino acids. The CDR3 region is CASSPSGGLGVQYF. For the CDR3, the DNA is TGTGCCAGCTCACCTTCGGGGGGCCTCGGGGTGCAGTACTTC.

In its sample, this clonotype was seen a few times. The chain's CDR3 is CASSTRSHNEQFF. The DNA for the CDR3 is TGTGCCAGCAGCACCCGATCCCACAATGAGCAGTTCTTC. This sequence joins TRBV7-3 and TRBJ2-1, with D hard to call. The CDR3 has 13 amino acids. V gave up 5 bases and J gave up 5 bases, with 10 bases separating them. The germline V gene has CDR1 SGHTA and CDR2 FQGTGA.

This clonotype was counted at least ten times. V usage is TRBV4-1 and J usage is TRBJ1-6; 10 positions agree with TRBD1. Germline CDR1 is MGHRA and CDR2 is YSYEKL. There are 19 residues in the CDR3. Trimming removed 1 base from V and 1 base from J; junction bases left unmatched: 7. The CDR3 DNA follows: TGCGCCAGCAGCCAAGCGAGGGACAGGGGAAAATCCTATAATTCACCCCTCCACTTT. The encoded protein is CASSQARDRGKSYNSPLHF.